The 29 T cell receptor beta chains presented below share a single source sample, sequenced in a study of molecular identifiers for immune sequencing clone quantification. TCRdb ran MiXCR on the PCR reads and lists one entry per CDR3 protein. The repertoire holds under 800,000 distinct CDR3 sequences, with around 25% as singletons. The sample consisted of naive CD8+ T cells from blood, with Jurkat cell RNA spiked in. Subset: FACS-sorted CD8+CD4-CCR7+CD45RA+ naive T cells. The receptors stem from a human donor in good health. Some libraries in this study had Jurkat cell RNA spiked in.

Ten or more counts support this clonotype. The chain links TRBV6-1 to TRBJ2-5; D not resolved. V was shortened by 0 bases and J by 12 bases, with 23 bases between the two germline ends. The CDR3 length is 16 residues. Per the germline V gene, CDR1 is MNHNS and CDR2 is SASEGT. CDR3 sequence reads: CASSEAPWSSADSEYF. The CDR3 coding sequence is TGTGCCAGCAGTGAAGCCCCCTGGTCAAGCGCCGATTCGGAGTACTTC.

This clonotype was seen many times. The chain employs TRBV7-2 and TRBJ1-3; 8 bases fit TRBD1. Trimming removed 4 bases from V and 0 bases from J; junction bases left unmatched: 8. From germline, CDR1 is SGHTA and CDR2 FQGNSA. This CDR3 has 17 residues. CDR3 bases: TGTGCCAGCAGCTCCGGACAGGGCACAGTCTCTGGAAACACCATATATTTT. It translates to CASSSGQGTVSGNTIYF.

Remarks on this clonotype: Germline and junction disagree at one end, which may indicate a read error. The rearrangement uses TRBV4-3 and TRBJ1-1, with a tentative D call TRBD1 (5 bases). This CDR3 comprises 14 residues. The germline V gene encodes CDR1 LGHNA and CDR2 YSLEER. CDR3 sequence: CASSQGDRGTGAFF. The DNA for the CDR3 is TGCGCCAGCAGCCAGGGGGACCGGGGGACTGGAGCTTTCTTT.

This clonotype was counted ten times or more. The chain joins TRBV9 to TRBJ2-5; TRBD2 might be the D (6 bases). Germline CDR1 and CDR2: SGDLS and YYNGEE. V was trimmed by 0 bases and J by 1 base, leaving 13 bases between them. The CDR3 runs to 16 residues. CDR3 sequence reads: CASSVVGEAAQETQYF. DNA of the CDR3: TGTGCCAGCAGCGTAGTAGGGGAGGCCGCCCAAGAGACCCAGTACTTC.

A word on this clonotype: This may be a read error: a much more frequent sequence differs by one nucleotide. V and J are TRBV4-3 and TRBJ2-7; perhaps TRBD2 as D (5 bases). The CDR3 sequence is 14 residues long. Germline lookup yields CDR1 LGHNA and CDR2 YSLEER. CDR3 sequence reads: CASSQGTGNYKQYF. In DNA form, the CDR3 reads TGCGCCAGCAGCCAAGGGACTGGAAACTACAAGCAGTACTTC.

A few counts support this clonotype. The chain carries TRBV12-3 or TRBV12-4 and TRBJ1-4, with 7 bases that match TRBD1. Trimming took 6 bases from V and 4 from J; bases not matched to a gene: 5. CDR3 length: 14 residues. Written as DNA, the CDR3 is TGTGCCAGCAGCCCGGGACAGCATAATGAAAAACTGTTTTTT. Residues: CASSPGQHNEKLFF.

In its sample, this clonotype was seen many times. V is TRBV7-9 and J is TRBJ1-1; possible D gene TRBD1, 6 bases. The V gene lost 6 bases and the J gene lost 6 bases, with 11 bases spanning the gap. The CDR3 totals 12 residues. Germline values: CDR1 SEHNR, CDR2 FQNEAQ (reference sequence). The CDR3 here is CASSHGQPEAFF. Here the CDR3 DNA reads TGTGCCAGCAGTCATGGACAGCCTGAAGCTTTCTTT.

This clonotype was observed many times. The genes are TRBV27 and TRBJ2-3; 10 nucleotides align to TRBD2. Germline V gives CDR1 MNHEY, CDR2 SMNVEV (reference sequence). The CDR3 totals 15 residues. The trim removed 6 bases at V and 1 base at J, leaving 4 bases unmatched. The CDR3 is CASSPGTSGTDTQYF. The CDR3 nucleotides read TGTGCCAGCAGCCCCGGGACTAGCGGCACAGATACGCAGTATTTT.

This clonotype was seen at least ten times. The chain has TRBV29-1 and TRBJ2-5; unclear D gene. There are 14 residues in the CDR3. Germline lookup yields CDR1 SQVTM and CDR2 ANQGSEA. V lost 6 bases, J lost 0 bases, and 14 bases lay in between. The CDR3, as DNA: TGCAGCGTGATAGAGACTTGGTACCAAGAGACCCAGTACTTC. Translating it yields CSVIETWYQETQYF.

In regard to this clonotype: This may stem from a read error, because a much larger clone lies one nucleotide away. CDR3 protein: CASSPGDTRKETQYF. The CDR3 DNA sequence: TGTGCCAGCAGCCCAGGGGACACCCGAAAGGAGACCCAGTACTTC. V usage is TRBV9 and J usage is TRBJ2-5; the D gene is possibly TRBD1 (6 bases). Trimming took 4 bases from V and 5 from J, leaving 18 bases between them. Germline CDR1 is SGDLS and CDR2 is YYNGEE. This CDR3 is 15 amino acids long. Using reference TRBV9 and TRBJ2-5 for the parts outside the CDR3, the full variable domain is DSGVTQTPKHLITATGQRVTLRCSPRSGDLSVYWYQQSLDQGLQFLIQYYNGEERAKGNILERFSAQQFPDLHSELNLSSLELGDSALYFCASSPGDTRKETQYFGPGTRLLVL.

On this clonotype: A much more abundant neighbour one base away suggests this may be a read error. The rearrangement joins TRBV20-1 to TRBJ2-7, with D unclear. The CDR3 is made up of 14 amino acids. V shed 6 bases and J shed 3 bases, with 18 bases lying between them. The germline CDR1 and CDR2 sequences are DFQATT and SNEGSKA (reference sequence). The CDR3 is CSAGLISPLYEQYF. The CDR3 region has the DNA TGCAGTGCCGGGCTAATTTCACCGCTCTACGAGCAGTACTTC.

This clonotype has just a few counts. V usage is TRBV11-2 and J usage is TRBJ2-5; TRBD1 matches at 9 bases. CDR1 is SGHAT and CDR2 is FQNNGV in the germline V gene. J lost 1 base, V lost 5 bases, and 8 bases had no gene match. The CDR3 totals 16 residues. The CDR3, as DNA: TGTGCCAGCAGCACGCAACAGGGGGCAGTCCAAGAGACCCAGTACTTC. This codes for CASSTQQGAVQETQYF.

This chain connects TRBV5-1 to TRBJ2-7; 7 nucleotides align to TRBD1. Trimming removed 4 bases from V and 3 bases from J; junction bases left unmatched: 13. Germline V CDR1 and CDR2: SGHRS, YFSETQ. This CDR3 has 16 amino acids. The CDR3 here is CASSRGWTGSLYEQYF. The DNA for the CDR3 is TGCGCCAGCAGCCGTGGGTGGACAGGAAGCCTCTACGAGCAGTACTTC.

This clonotype has a count of ten or more. The chain employs TRBV24-1 and TRBJ2-3; TRBD1 is a possible D gene (6 bases). CDR1 KGHDR and CDR2 SFDVKD come from the germline V gene. The CDR3 is 15 amino acids. Trimming shortened V by 2 bases and J by 3 bases, and 11 bases separated the two germline ends. As DNA, the CDR3 is TGTGCCACCAGTGATTCCAGGGGCCGGACAGATACGCAGTATTTT. It specifies CATSDSRGRTDTQYF.

V gene TRBV28 combines with J gene TRBJ2-2, with TRBD1 as a possible D gene (7 bases). The J call may be wrong; the DNA end is better matched by TRBJ2-3. This CDR3 has 17 amino acids. From germline, CDR1 is MDHEN and CDR2 SYDVKM. The CDR3 DNA sequence: TGTGCCAGCAGTTTGTTTCGCTTGGACAGGAGTGGCGGGGAGCAGTATTTT. Translated, it gives CASSLFRLDRSGGEQYF.

This clonotype was seen a handful of times. The rearrangement links TRBV19 to TRBJ1-2; 8 bases are shared with TRBD1. The CDR3 contains 13 residues. J gave up 6 bases and V 1 base, and 1 base lay outside the gene matches. Germline values: CDR1 LNHDA, CDR2 SQIVND (reference sequence). CDR3 loop: CASSIGQGNGYTF. In DNA form, the CDR3 reads TGTGCCAGTAGTATAGGACAGGGGAATGGCTACACCTTC.

A single count supports this clonotype. The V gene is TRBV27, the J gene TRBJ1-5; 7 bases are shared with TRBD1. This CDR3 is built from 15 residues. CDR1 is MNHEY and CDR2 is SMNVEV in the germline V gene (reference sequence). V dropped 1 base and J dropped 7; count of bases not matched to a gene: 7. The CDR3 region has the DNA TGTGCCAGCAGTTTATTTCAGGGGGGTGGGCAGCCCCAGCATTTT. Translating gives CASSLFQGGGQPQHF.

To note about this clonotype: The junction departs from the called germline gene at one end, perhaps through a read error. The chain has TRBV6-5 and TRBJ1-4; TRBD1 is a possible D gene (6 bases). Germline CDR1 and CDR2: MNHEY and SVGAGI. This CDR3 has 14 amino acids. The CDR3 DNA reads TGTGCCAGCAGTCATCTCACAGGGTATGAAGAACTGTTTTTT. Its protein product is CASSHLTGYEELFF.

This clonotype was seen only a few times. This rearrangement joins TRBV12-3 or TRBV12-4 to TRBJ1-3; perhaps TRBD1 as D (6 bases). The CDR3 consists of 15 residues. Trimming took 7 bases from V and 7 from J, leaving 20 bases between them. The CDR3 sequence is CASNSPDSLWNTIYF. The CDR3 DNA reads as TGTGCCAGCAACTCCCCGGACAGTCTTTGGAACACCATATATTTT.

This clonotype came up many times. The chain links TRBV7-9 to TRBJ1-1, with D perhaps matching TRBD1 (6 bases). CDR1 SEHNR and CDR2 FQNEAQ come from the germline V gene (reference sequence). The CDR3 sequence is 15 residues long. V shed 1 base and J shed 5 bases, with 14 bases lying between them. The CDR3, as DNA: TGTGCCAGCAGCTTAGTGTGGGAAGGGGGGACTGAAGCTTTCTTT. Amino acids: CASSLVWEGGTEAFF. Full variable domain (rest looked up from reference TRBV7-9 and TRBJ1-1): DTGVSQNPRHKITKRGQNVTFRCDPISEHNRLYWYRQTLGQGPEFLTYFQNEAQLEKSRLLSDRFSAERPKGSFSTLEIQRTEQGDSAMYLCASSLVWEGGTEAFFGQGTRLTVV.

Note on this clonotype: Its ends do not fully match the called genes, so a read error is possible. This chain links TRBV7-9 with TRBJ1-1, with TRBD1 matching 12 bases. Germline values: CDR1 SEHNR, CDR2 FQNEAQ (reference sequence). The CDR3 loop spans 14 amino acids. The CDR3 spells CASSPGQGATEALF. DNA of the CDR3: TGTGCCAGCAGCCCGGGACAGGGGGCTACTGAAGCTCTCTTT.

This clonotype was seen a handful of times. CDR3 loop: CASSLSLGGDRATDTQYF. Here the CDR3 DNA reads TGTGCCAGCAGTCTTAGCCTCGGAGGGGACAGGGCCACAGATACGCAGTATTTT. V and J are TRBV12-3 or TRBV12-4 and TRBJ2-3; 9 nucleotides match TRBD1. V lost 5 bases to trimming and J lost 2 bases; unmatched junction nucleotides: 14. The length of the CDR3 is 18 residues.

Points on this clonotype: This may be a read error, as it is one base from a much larger clone. The chain has TRBV6-2 or TRBV6-3 and TRBJ1-2, with TRBD1 as a possible D gene (5 bases). CDR1 is MNHEY, CDR2 SVGEGT, per germline. This CDR3 region has 14 residues. The V and J ends lost 2 bases and 3 bases respectively, with 10 bases between them. DNA for the CDR3: TGTGCCAGCAGTTACGAACAGGAGGACTATGGCTACACCTTC. It is translated as CASSYEQEDYGYTF.

This clonotype appeared a few times. The chain is built from TRBV7-3 and TRBJ2-6, with TRBD1 matching 11 bases. The V segment lost 4 bases and the J segment 0 bases; nucleotides outside the gene matches: 8. The CDR3 runs 19 residues. Per the germline V gene, CDR1 is SGHTA and CDR2 is FQGTGA. The CDR3 reads CASSSPGTGGNSGANVLTF. CDR3 sequence (DNA): TGTGCCAGCAGCTCTCCCGGGACAGGGGGAAACTCTGGGGCCAACGTCCTGACTTTC.

The rearrangement links TRBV18 to TRBJ2-7; tentatively, D is TRBD1 or TRBD2 (5 bases each). The CDR3 extends over 14 amino acids. The V end was cut by 3 bases, the J end by 2 bases, with 11 bases between. Germline V gene sequence: CDR1 KGHSH, CDR2 LQKENI. The chain's CDR3 is CASSPWDLTYEQYF. In nucleotides, the CDR3 is TGTGCCAGCTCACCGTGGGACCTTACCTACGAGCAGTACTTC.

The J gene is TRBJ2-2, the V gene TRBV12-3 or TRBV12-4, with a weak D call TRBD1 (6 bases). V was trimmed by 3 bases and J by 1 base, leaving 9 bases between them. This CDR3 has 15 residues. CDR3 loop: CASSFDRMNTGELFF. The CDR3 nucleotides read TGTGCCAGCAGTTTCGACAGGATGAACACCGGGGAGCTGTTTTTT.

This clonotype was seen a few times. The chain has TRBV4-3 and TRBJ2-7; 9 bases are a match to TRBD2. Losses at the gene ends were 6 bases for V and 2 bases for J; bases not matched to a gene: 8. The V gene's germline CDR1 is LGHNA and CDR2 YSLEER. CDR3 size: 15 residues. The CDR3 coding sequence is TGCGCCAGCAGACCCGAGGTAGCGGGAGCCTACGAGCAGTACTTC. The encoded protein is CASRPEVAGAYEQYF.

The DNA of the CDR3 is TGCAGTGCTAGTCCCCTGGACAGGCTCCCTTACGAGCAGTACTTC. This sequence encodes CSASPLDRLPYEQYF. The chain couples TRBV20-1 to TRBJ2-7, with 7 bases matching TRBD1. This CDR3 has 15 residues. Germline V gene data show CDR1 as DFQATT and CDR2 as SNEGSKA (reference sequence). J gave up 4 bases and V 3 bases, and 12 bases lay outside the gene matches.

This clonotype appeared once. A clone one base away is much larger, so this may be a read error. This chain joins TRBV9 and TRBJ2-2; TRBD1 is a possible D gene (6 bases). The CDR3 is made up of 12 amino acids. CDR1 and CDR2 (germline): SGDLS, YYNGEE. The CDR3 is CAGSQDSGELFF. The CDR3 DNA reads as TGTGCCGGCAGCCAGGACAGCGGGGAGCTGTTTTTT.